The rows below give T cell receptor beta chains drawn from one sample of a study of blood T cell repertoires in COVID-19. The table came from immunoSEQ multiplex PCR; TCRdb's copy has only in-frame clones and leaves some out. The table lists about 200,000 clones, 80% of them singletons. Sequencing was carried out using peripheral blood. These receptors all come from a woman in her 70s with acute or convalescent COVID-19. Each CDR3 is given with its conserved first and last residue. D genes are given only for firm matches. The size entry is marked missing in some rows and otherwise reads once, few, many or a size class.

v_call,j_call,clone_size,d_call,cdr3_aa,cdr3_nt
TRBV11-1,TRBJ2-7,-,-,CASSRRDSSYEQYF,TGTGCCAGCAGCCGGCGGGACTCCTCCTACGAGCAGTACTTC
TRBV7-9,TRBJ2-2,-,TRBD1,CASSLEGPGQGAIGELFF,TGTGCCAGCAGCTTAGAGGGCCCGGGACAGGGGGCCATCGGGGAGCTGTTTTTT
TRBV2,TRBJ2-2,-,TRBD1,CASSYRGTGELFF,TGTGCCAGCAGTTACAGGGGCACCGGGGAGCTGTTTTTT
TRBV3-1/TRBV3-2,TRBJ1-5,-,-,CASSQSGQPQHF,TGTGCCAGCAGCCAATCAGGCCAGCCCCAGCATTTT
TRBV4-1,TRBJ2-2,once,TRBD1,CASSRREGAPNTGELFF,TGCGCCAGCAGCAGACGAGAGGGGGCGCCTAACACCGGGGAGCTGTTTTTT
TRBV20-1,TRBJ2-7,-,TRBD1,CSAPRGSEQYF,TGCAGTGCCCCCAGGGGGAGCGAGCAGTACTTC
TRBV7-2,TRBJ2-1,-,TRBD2,CASSILAGIYEQFF,TGTGCCAGCAGCATCCTAGCGGGAATATATGAGCAGTTCTTC
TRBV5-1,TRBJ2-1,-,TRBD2,CASSFELADTGDEQFF,TGCGCCAGCAGCTTTGAACTAGCGGACACGGGGGATGAGCAGTTCTTC
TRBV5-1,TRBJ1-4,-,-,CASSSDRWASEKLFF,TGCGCCAGCAGCTCTGACAGATGGGCGTCTGAAAAACTGTTTTTT
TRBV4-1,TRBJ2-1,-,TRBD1,CASSQQTGQGLNEQFF,TGCGCCAGCAGCCAACAAACAGGACAGGGCCTCAATGAGCAGTTCTTC
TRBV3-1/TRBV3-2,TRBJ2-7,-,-,CASSQDKAGGYEQYF,TGTGCCAGCAGCCAAGATAAAGCGGGTGGTTACGAGCAGTACTTC
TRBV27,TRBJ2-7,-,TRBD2,CASSFPSGRVSYEQYF,TGTGCCAGCAGTTTTCCTAGCGGGAGGGTCTCCTACGAGCAGTACTTC
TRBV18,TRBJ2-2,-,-,CASSPIQGSTGELFF,TGTGCCAGCTCACCAATTCAGGGAAGCACCGGGGAGCTGTTTTTT
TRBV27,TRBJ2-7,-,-,CASRRNSGTYEQYF,TGTGCCAGCAGACGAAACTCAGGAACCTACGAGCAGTACTTC
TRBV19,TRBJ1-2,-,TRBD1,CARGQTNYGYTF,TGTGCCAGGGGACAGACTAACTATGGCTACACCTTC
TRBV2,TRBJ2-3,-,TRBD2,CASRVAGGTDTQYF,TGTGCCAGCAGAGTAGCGGGAGGCACAGATACGCAGTATTTT
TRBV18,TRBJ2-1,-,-,CASSPGLANEQFF,TGTGCCAGCTCACCAGGTCTAGCTAATGAGCAGTTCTTC
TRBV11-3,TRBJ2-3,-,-,CASSLDGASADTQYF,TGTGCCAGCAGCTTAGATGGGGCTAGTGCAGATACGCAGTATTTT
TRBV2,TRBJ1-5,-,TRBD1,CASRGGQGNNQPQHF,TGTGCCAGCAGGGGGGGACAGGGGAACAATCAGCCCCAGCATTTT
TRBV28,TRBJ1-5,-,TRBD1,CASSQTGQGRLNQPQHF,TGTGCCAGCAGTCAAACGGGACAGGGACGTTTAAATCAGCCCCAGCATTTT
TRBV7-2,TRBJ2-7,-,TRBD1,CASSLPTGGTYEQYF,TGTGCCAGCAGCTTACCCACAGGGGGCACCTACGAGCAGTACTTC
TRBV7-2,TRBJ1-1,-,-,CASSRQENTEAFF,TGTGCCAGCAGCCGGCAGGAGAACACTGAAGCTTTCTTT
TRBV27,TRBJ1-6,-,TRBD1,CASSPTRGLHSPLHF,TGTGCCAGCAGTCCGACCAGGGGGCTTCATTCACCCCTCCACTTT
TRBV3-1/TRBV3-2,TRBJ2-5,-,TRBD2,CASSGTIQETQYF,TGTGCCAGCAGCGGGACTATCCAAGAGACCCAGTACTTC
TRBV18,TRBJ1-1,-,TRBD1,CASSPDRGLKNTEAFF,TGTGCCAGCTCACCGGACAGGGGGCTTAAGAACACTGAAGCTTTCTTT
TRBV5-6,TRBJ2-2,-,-,CASSLFSGVNTGELFF,TGTGCCAGCAGCTTGTTTTCGGGAGTAAATACCGGGGAGCTGTTTTTT
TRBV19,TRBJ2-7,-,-,CASSVGHQSYEQYF,TGTGCCAGTAGCGTAGGACACCAATCCTACGAGCAGTACTTC
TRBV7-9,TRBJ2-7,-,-,CASSSTADYAYEQYF,TGTGCCAGCAGCTCAACCGCGGACTACGCCTACGAGCAGTACTTC
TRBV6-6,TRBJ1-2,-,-,CASRTGQIYGYTF,TGTGCCAGCAGAACTGGACAGATCTATGGCTACACCTTC
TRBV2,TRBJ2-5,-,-,CASSVGLQETQYF,TGTGCCAGCAGTGTTGGGCTGCAAGAGACCCAGTACTTC
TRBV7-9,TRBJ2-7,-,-,CASSLPRGLTYEQYF,TGTGCCAGCAGCTTACCCCGCGGACTTACCTACGAGCAGTACTTC
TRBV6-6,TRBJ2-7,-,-,CASSYIAGGNYEQYF,TGTGCCAGCAGTTACATCGCCGGAGGGAACTACGAGCAGTACTTC
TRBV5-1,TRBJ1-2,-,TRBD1,CASSLEQGQGYGYTF,TGCGCCAGCAGCTTGGAACAAGGACAGGGCTATGGCTACACCTTC
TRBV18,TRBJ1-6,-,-,CASSPGGGPPNSPLHF,TGTGCCAGCTCACCAGGGGGGGGCCCACCCAATTCACCCCTCCACTTT
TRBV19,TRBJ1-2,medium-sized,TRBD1,CASRTPEGAYGYTF,TGTGCCAGTAGAACCCCCGAGGGGGCATATGGCTACACCTTC
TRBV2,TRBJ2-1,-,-,CASSLIGTEQFF,TGTGCCAGCAGTTTGATCGGGACAGAGCAGTTCTTC
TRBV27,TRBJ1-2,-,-,CASTPDRNYGYTF,TGTGCCAGCACTCCTGACAGAAACTATGGCTACACCTTC
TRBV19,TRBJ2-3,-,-,CASGDRDTQYF,TGTGCCAGTGGAGACAGAGATACGCAGTATTTT
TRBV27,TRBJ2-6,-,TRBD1,CASSFRYRGQEIRPNVLTF,TGTGCCAGCAGTTTTAGATACCGAGGACAGGAAATCCGGCCCAACGTCCTGACTTTC
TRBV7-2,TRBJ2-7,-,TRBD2,CASSLGGTQAYEQYF,TGTGCCAGCAGCTTGGGGGGGACTCAGGCCTACGAGCAGTACTTC
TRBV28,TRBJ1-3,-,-,CASSLGLGVGGNTIYF,TGTGCCAGCAGTTTGGGCTTGGGAGTAGGTGGAAACACCATATATTTT
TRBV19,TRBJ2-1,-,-,CASSFSTAQGHPSYNEQFF,TGTGCCAGTAGTTTCTCAACCGCACAGGGCCACCCCTCCTACAATGAGCAGTTCTTC
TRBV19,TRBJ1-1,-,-,CASTTGHNLMNTEAFF,TGTGCCAGTACCACGGGACACAACCTCATGAACACTGAAGCTTTCTTT
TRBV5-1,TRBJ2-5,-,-,CASSLADRRGETQYF,TGCGCCAGCAGCTTGGCCGACAGGAGAGGAGAGACCCAGTACTTC
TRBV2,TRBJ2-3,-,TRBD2,CASNRLAVTDTQYF,TGTGCCAGCAATAGACTAGCGGTCACAGATACGCAGTATTTT
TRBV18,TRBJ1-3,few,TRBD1,CASSPSQGASGNTIYF,TGTGCCAGCTCACCGTCACAGGGGGCTTCTGGAAACACCATATATTTT
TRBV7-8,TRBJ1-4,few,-,CASSGRQRQATNEKLFF,TGTGCCAGCAGCGGACGCCAAAGACAGGCAACTAATGAAAAACTGTTTTTT
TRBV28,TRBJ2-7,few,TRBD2,CASGGVYEQYF,TGTGCCAGCGGGGGGGTCTACGAGCAGTACTTC